This T cell receptor beta chain was obtained from a study of T cell responses to AZD1222 COVID-19 vaccine. Study-wide context: Second-dose recipients at about 4 or about 12 weeks were treated as one pooled group. Study-wide results and limits: Sampling that yielded the repertoires occurred only after the peak T cell response. At baseline, just 6 or 7 AZD1222 recipients tested seropositive. Along spike, vaccine-associated CD4 TCRs were found throughout, with dominance at 160-218 and 743-854.

Sequenced by immunoSEQ multiplex PCR; TCRdb stores in-frame clones only, minus some. Of around 140,000 clones listed, 75% to 90% are singletons. The V segment lost 3 bases and the J segment 4 bases; nucleotides outside the gene matches: 3. The CDR3 runs to 14 residues. CDR1 is SGHVS and CDR2 is FQNEAQ in the germline V gene. Comment on this clone: The antigen remains undetermined.

The V call is TRBV7-8, the J call TRBJ2-7; 10 bases are shared with TRBD1. The sample consisted of peripheral blood, taken on day 0 of AZD1222 vaccination. This TCR was sampled from an adult in good health. CDR3 sequence: CASSFRDRGYEQYF. The CDR3 DNA reads as TGTGCCAGCAGCTTCCGGGACAGGGGTTACGAGCAGTACTTC. Based on the CDR3 plus reference TRBV7-8 and TRBJ2-7, the full variable domain is GAGVSQSPRYKVAKRGQDVALRCDPISGHVSLFWYQQALGQGPEFLTYFQNEAQLDKSGLPSDRFFAERPEGSVSTLKIQRTQQEDSAVYLCASSFRDRGYEQYFGPGTRLTVT.